This T cell receptor beta chain was documented in a study of shared clonotypes between healthy human individuals. This CDR3 spans 15 amino acids. J was trimmed by 4 bases and V by 0 bases; bases with no gene match: 4. Germline CDR1 and CDR2: SGHRS and YFSETQ. The study drew its donors from healthy HIV-negative adults without recent acute infections or vaccinations. Subsets obtained from CD4+ cells comprised CD45RA+ naive and CD45RA-negative memory cells. Methods used by the authors: As immunoSEQ supplied junction-only sequences (without quality scores), filtering differed. Using immunoSEQ multiplex PCR, the repertoire was profiled, and TCRdb retains in-frame clones only, with some absent. The V and J calls and clone size are taken from that table; D and trimming were inferred from the DNA. Of roughly 1,100,000 clones listed, approximately 72% are singletons.

The sequence was obtained from a man in his late teens or twenties in good health. The sequencing input was memory CD4+ T cells sorted from blood. Subset: CD45RA-negative fraction. J is TRBJ1-2 and V is TRBV5-1; 9 nucleotides match TRBD1. The CDR3 reads CASSLDGQGFYGYTF. In nucleotides, the CDR3 is TGCGCCAGCAGCTTGGATGGACAGGGGTTCTATGGCTACACCTTC.